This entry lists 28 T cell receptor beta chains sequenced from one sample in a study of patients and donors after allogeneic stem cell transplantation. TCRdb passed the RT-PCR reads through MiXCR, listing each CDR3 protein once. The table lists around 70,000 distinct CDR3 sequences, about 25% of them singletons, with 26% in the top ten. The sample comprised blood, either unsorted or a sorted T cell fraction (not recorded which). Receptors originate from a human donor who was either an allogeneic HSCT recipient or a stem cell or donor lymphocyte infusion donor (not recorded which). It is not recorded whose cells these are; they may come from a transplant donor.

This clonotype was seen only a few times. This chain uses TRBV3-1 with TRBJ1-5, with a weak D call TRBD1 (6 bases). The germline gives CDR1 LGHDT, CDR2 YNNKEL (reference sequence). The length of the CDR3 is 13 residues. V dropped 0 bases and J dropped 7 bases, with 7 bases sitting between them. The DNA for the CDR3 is TGTGCCAGCAGCCAAGATGGGGGCCAGCCCCAGCATTTT. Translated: CASSQDGGQPQHF.

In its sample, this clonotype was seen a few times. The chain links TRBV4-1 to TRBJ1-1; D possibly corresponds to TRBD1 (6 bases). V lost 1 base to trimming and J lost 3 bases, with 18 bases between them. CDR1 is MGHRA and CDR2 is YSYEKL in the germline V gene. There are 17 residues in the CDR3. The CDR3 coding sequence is TGCGCCAGCAGCCAAGTGGGGGCAGGGTGGGTAGACACTGAAGCTTTCTTT. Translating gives CASSQVGAGWVDTEAFF.

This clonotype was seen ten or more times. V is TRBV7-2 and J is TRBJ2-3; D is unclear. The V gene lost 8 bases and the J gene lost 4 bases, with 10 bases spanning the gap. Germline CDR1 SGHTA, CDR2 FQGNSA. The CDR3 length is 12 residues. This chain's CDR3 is CASRPDSDTQYF. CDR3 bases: TGTGCCAGCCGGCCCGATTCAGATACGCAGTATTTT.

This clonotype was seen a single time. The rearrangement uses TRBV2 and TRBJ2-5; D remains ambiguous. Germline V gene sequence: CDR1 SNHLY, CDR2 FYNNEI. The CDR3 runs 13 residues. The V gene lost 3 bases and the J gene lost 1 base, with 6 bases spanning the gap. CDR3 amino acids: CASSDQAQETQYF. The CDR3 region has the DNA TGTGCCAGCAGTGATCAGGCCCAAGAGACCCAGTACTTC.

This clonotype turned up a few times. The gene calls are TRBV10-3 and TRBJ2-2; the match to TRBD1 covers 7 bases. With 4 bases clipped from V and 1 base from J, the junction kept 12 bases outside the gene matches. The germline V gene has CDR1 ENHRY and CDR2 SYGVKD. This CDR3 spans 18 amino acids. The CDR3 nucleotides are TGTGCCATCAGTGGATATCAGGGGGTTGTACGGAACACCGGGGAGCTGTTTTTT. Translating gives CAISGYQGVVRNTGELFF.

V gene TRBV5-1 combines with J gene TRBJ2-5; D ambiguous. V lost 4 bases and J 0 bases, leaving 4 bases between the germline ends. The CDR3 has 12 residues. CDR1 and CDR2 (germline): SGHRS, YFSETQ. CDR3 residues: CASSMYQETQYF. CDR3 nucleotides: TGCGCCAGCAGCATGTACCAAGAGACCCAGTACTTC.

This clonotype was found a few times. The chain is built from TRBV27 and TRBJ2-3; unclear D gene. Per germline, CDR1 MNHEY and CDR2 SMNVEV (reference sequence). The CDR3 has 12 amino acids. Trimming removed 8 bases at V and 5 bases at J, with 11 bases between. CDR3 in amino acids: CASRSSGDTQYF. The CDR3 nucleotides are TGTGCCAGCCGGTCTTCGGGAGATACGCAGTATTTT.

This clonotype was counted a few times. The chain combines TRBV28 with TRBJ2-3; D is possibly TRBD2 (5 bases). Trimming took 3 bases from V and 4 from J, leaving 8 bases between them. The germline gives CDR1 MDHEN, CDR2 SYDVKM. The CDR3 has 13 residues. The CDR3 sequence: CASSFPSPDTQYF. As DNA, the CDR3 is TGTGCCAGCAGTTTTCCTAGCCCAGATACGCAGTATTTT.

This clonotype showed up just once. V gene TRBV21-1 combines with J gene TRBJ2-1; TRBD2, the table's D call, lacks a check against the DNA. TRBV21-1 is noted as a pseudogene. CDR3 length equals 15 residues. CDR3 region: CASSNGTSGQNEQFF. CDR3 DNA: TGTGCCAGCAGCAATGGGACTAGCGGTCAAAATGAGCAGTTCTTC.

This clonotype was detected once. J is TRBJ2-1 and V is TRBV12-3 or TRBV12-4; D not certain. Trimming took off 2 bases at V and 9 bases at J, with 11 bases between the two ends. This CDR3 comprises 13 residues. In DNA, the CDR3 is TGTGCCAGCAGTTTATTTAGCCTGGGTGAGCAGTTCTTC. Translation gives CASSLFSLGEQFF.

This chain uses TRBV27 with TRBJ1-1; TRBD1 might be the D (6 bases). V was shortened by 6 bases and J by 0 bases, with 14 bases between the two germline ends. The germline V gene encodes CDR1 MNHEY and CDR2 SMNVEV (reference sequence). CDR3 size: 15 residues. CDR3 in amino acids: CASSLIGTLNTEAFF. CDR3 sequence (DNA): TGTGCCAGCAGCTTAATCGGGACATTGAACACTGAAGCTTTCTTT.

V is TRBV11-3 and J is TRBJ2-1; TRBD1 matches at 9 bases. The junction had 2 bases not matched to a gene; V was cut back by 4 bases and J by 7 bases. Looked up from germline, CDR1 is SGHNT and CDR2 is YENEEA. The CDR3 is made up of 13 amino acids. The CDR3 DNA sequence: TGTGCCAGCAGCTCCGGGACAGGGAATGAGCAGTTCTTC. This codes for CASSSGTGNEQFF.

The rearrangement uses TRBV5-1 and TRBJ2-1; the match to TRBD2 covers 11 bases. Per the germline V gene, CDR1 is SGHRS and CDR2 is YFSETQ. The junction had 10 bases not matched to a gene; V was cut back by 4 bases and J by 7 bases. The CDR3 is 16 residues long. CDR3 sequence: CASSRNSGGAPNEQFF. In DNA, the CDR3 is TGCGCCAGCAGCCGCAATAGCGGGGGGGCTCCGAATGAGCAGTTCTTC. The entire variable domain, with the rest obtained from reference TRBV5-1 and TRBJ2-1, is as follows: KAGVTQTPRYLIKTRGQQVTLSCSPISGHRSVSWYQQTPGQGLQFLFEYFSETQRNKGNFPGRFSGRQFSNSRSEMNVSTLELGDSALYLCASSRNSGGAPNEQFFGPGTRLTVL.

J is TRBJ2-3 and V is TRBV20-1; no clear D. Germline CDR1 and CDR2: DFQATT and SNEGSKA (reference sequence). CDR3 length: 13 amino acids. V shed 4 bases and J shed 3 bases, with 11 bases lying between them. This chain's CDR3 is CSAKVSGTDTQYF. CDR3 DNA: TGCAGTGCTAAAGTATCTGGAACAGATACGCAGTATTTT.

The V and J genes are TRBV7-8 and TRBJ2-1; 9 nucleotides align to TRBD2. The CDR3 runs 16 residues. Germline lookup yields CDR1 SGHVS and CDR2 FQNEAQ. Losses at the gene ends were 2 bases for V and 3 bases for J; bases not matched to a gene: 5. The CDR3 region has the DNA TGTGCCAGCAGCTTATCGCAGACTAGCGGCTACAATGAGCAGTTCTTC. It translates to CASSLSQTSGYNEQFF.

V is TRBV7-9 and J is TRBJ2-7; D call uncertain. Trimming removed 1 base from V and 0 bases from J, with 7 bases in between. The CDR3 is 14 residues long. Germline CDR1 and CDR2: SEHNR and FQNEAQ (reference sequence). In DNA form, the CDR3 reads TGTGCCAGCAGCTTAGGGCACCTCTCCTACGAGCAGTACTTC. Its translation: CASSLGHLSYEQYF.

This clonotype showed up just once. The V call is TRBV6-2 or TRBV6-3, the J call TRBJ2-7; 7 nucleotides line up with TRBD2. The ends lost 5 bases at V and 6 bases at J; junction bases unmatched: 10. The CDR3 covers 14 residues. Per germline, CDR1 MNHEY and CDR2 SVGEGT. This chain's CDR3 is CASSPLRTSSEQYF. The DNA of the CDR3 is TGTGCCAGCAGTCCGCTAAGGACTAGTAGCGAGCAGTACTTC.

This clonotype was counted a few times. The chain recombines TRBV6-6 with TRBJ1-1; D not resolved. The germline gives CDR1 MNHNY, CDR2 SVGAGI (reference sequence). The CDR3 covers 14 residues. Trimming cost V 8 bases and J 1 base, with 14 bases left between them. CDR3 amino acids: CASLRSHGNTEAFF. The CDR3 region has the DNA TGTGCCAGCCTGAGATCTCACGGGAACACTGAAGCTTTCTTT.

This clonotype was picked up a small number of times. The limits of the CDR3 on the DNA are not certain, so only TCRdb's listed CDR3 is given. The CDR3 loop reads CSVEERVAAGSHTF. The V call is TRBV29-1, the J call TRBJ1-2. Germline lookup yields CDR1 SQVTM and CDR2 ANQGSEA. The CDR3 has 14 amino acids, counting both end residues.

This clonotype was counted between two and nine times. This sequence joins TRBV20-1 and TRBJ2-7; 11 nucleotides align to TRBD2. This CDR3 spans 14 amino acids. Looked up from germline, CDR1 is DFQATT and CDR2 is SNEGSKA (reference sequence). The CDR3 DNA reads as TGCAGCGGAGCCTTAGCGGGAGGGCCCTACGAGCAGTACTTC. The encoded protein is CSGALAGGPYEQYF.

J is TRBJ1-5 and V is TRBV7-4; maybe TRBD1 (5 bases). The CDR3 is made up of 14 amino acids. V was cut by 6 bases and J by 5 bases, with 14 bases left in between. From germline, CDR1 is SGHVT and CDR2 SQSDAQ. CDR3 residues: CASSTRDGDQPQHF. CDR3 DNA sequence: TGTGCCAGCAGTACTCGGGACGGTGATCAGCCCCAGCATTTT.

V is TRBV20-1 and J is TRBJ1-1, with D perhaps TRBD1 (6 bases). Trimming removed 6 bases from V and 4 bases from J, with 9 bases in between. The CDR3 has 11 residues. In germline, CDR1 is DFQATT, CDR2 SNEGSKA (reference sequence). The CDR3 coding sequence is TGCAGTGCGCGGACAGTCACTGAAGCTTTCTTT. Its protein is CSARTVTEAFF.

CDR3 region: CSVDRSRGQETQYF. CDR3 DNA: TGCAGCGTTGACCGTTCGCGGGGACAGGAGACCCAGTACTTC. This chain links TRBV29-1 with TRBJ2-5; weak D call: TRBD1 (7 bases). The germline gives CDR1 SQVTM, CDR2 ANQGSEA. Trimming shortened V by 3 bases and J by 5 bases, and 16 bases separated the two germline ends. This CDR3 contains 14 residues.

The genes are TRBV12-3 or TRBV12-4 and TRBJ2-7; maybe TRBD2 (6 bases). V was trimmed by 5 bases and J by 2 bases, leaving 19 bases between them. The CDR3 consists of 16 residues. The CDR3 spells CASSPGGRANTYEQYF. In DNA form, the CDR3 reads TGTGCCAGCAGTCCCGGAGGGCGTGCGAATACCTACGAGCAGTACTTC.

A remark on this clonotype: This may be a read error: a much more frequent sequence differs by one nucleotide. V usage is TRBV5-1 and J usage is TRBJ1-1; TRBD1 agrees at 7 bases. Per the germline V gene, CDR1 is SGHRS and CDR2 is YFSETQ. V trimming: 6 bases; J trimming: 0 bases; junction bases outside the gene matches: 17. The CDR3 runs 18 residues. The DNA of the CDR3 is TGCGCCAGCACCTGTTCCCCTATCAGGGGGATCATGAACACTGAAGCTTTCTTT. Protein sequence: CASTCSPIRGIMNTEAFF.

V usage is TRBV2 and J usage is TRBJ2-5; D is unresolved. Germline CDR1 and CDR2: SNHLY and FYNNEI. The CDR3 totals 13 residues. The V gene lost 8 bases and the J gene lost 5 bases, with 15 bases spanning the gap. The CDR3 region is CASGWGTGETQYF. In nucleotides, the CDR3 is TGTGCCAGCGGCTGGGGAACTGGGGAGACCCAGTACTTC. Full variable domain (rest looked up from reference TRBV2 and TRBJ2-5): EPEVTQTPSHQVTQMGQEVILRCVPISNHLYFYWYRQILGQKVEFLVSFYNNEISEKSEIFDDQFSVERPDGSNFTLKIRSTKLEDSAMYFCASGWGTGETQYFGPGTRLLVL.

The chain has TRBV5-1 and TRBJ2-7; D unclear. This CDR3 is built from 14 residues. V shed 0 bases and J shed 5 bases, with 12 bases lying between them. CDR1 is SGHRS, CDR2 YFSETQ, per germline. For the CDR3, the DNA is TGCGCCAGCAGCTTGGCTCCTAGGAACGACGAGCAGTACTTC. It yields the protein CASSLAPRNDEQYF.

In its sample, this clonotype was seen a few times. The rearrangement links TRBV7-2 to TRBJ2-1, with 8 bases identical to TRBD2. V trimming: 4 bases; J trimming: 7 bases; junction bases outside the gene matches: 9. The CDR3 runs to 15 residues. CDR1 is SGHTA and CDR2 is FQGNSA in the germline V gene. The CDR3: CASSYAEAGENEQFF. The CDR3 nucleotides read TGTGCCAGCAGCTACGCGGAAGCGGGAGAGAATGAGCAGTTCTTC.